Shown below are 25 T cell receptor beta chains from a single sample sequenced in a study of blood T cell repertoires in COVID-19. Method: immunoSEQ multiplex PCR; TCRdb's copy keeps in-frame clones and lacks some. The sample lists roughly 160,000 clones, just over 85% seen once, with roughly 8.2% in the top ten. Sequencing was carried out using peripheral blood. The receptors derive from a man aged 60 to 69 with acute or convalescent COVID-19.

This clone was observed a single time. The chain uses TRBV2 and TRBJ2-6; TRBD2 might be the D (6 bases). With 3 bases removed from V and 2 bases from J, the gap between germline ends came to 14 bases. Germline V lookup: CDR1 SNHLY, CDR2 FYNNEI. CDR3 length equals 17 residues. CDR3 amino acids: CASSDWRERAGANVLTF. The CDR3 bases are TGTGCCAGCAGTGATTGGAGGGAGAGGGCTGGGGCCAACGTCCTGACTTTC.

The J gene is TRBJ1-6, the V gene TRBV7-8; possible D gene TRBD1, 5 bases. Trimming shortened V by 5 bases and J by 7 bases, and 12 bases separated the two germline ends. CDR3 size: 14 residues. Germline V gene data show CDR1 as SGHVS and CDR2 as FQNEAQ. In nucleotides, the CDR3 is TGTGCCAGCAGCAGTGCGCGGGACAATTCACCCCTCCACTTT. Its translation is CASSSARDNSPLHF.

The chain carries TRBV7-6 and TRBJ1-5, with 7 bases matching TRBD1. The junction had 13 bases not matched to a gene; V was cut back by 5 bases and J by 0 bases. CDR1 SGHVS and CDR2 FNYEAQ come from the germline V gene. The CDR3 is made up of 18 amino acids. As DNA, the CDR3 is TGTGCCAGCAGCCTCGGGACAGTTGGGGATTATAGCAATCAGCCCCAGCATTTT. Translated, it gives CASSLGTVGDYSNQPQHF.

V gene TRBV11-2 combines with J gene TRBJ2-3, with D possibly being TRBD2 (6 bases). The CDR3 loop spans 16 amino acids. The germline V gene encodes CDR1 SGHAT and CDR2 FQNNGV. The germline V and J ends were trimmed by 5 bases and 5 bases, with 20 bases remaining between them. The CDR3 is CASSRRSAGLQDTQYF. The CDR3 DNA is TGTGCCAGCAGCAGGCGTTCGGCGGGATTACAAGATACGCAGTATTTT.

V and J are TRBV7-3 and TRBJ1-1; possibly TRBD1 for D (5 bases). Deletions cut 7 bases from V and 5 bases from J, with 17 bases between. The CDR3 sequence is 14 residues long. Germline CDR1 SGHTA, CDR2 FQGTGA. The chain's CDR3 is CASTQGSPGTEAFF. As DNA, the CDR3 is TGTGCCAGCACCCAGGGCAGCCCAGGGACTGAAGCTTTCTTT.

The chain combines TRBV7-8 with TRBJ1-2; 10 bases are shared with TRBD1. Trimming at V came to 6 bases and at J to 7 bases, leaving 11 bases not matched to a gene. Germline CDR1 is SGHVS and CDR2 is FQNEAQ. The CDR3 is 15 amino acids. CDR3 protein: CASRPWDRGVFGYTF. In nucleotides, the CDR3 is TGTGCCAGCAGGCCTTGGGACAGGGGTGTATTTGGCTACACCTTC.

The CDR3 here is CASSFPGSYEQYF. The CDR3 DNA sequence: TGTGCCAGCAGTTTCCCAGGCTCCTACGAGCAGTACTTC. This chain links TRBV28 with TRBJ2-7, with unresolved D. Germline V lookup: CDR1 MDHEN, CDR2 SYDVKM. The CDR3 has 13 residues. Trimming took 3 bases from V and 0 from J, leaving 6 bases between them.

V is TRBV27 and J is TRBJ2-7; TRBD2 matches at 12 bases. The CDR3 covers 15 residues. The germline V gene encodes CDR1 MNHEY and CDR2 SMNVEV (reference sequence). Losses at the gene ends were 6 bases for V and 5 bases for J; bases not matched to a gene: 8. The CDR3 protein is CASRPWTSGVHEQYF. CDR3 sequence (DNA): TGTGCCAGCAGACCCTGGACTAGCGGGGTACACGAGCAGTACTTC.

V gene TRBV5-1 combines with J gene TRBJ2-3; 11 nucleotides align to TRBD2. CDR3 length: 16 residues. Germline-derived CDR1 and CDR2 are SGHRS and YFSETQ. V trimming: 0 bases; J trimming: 1 base; junction bases outside the gene matches: 1. The CDR3 sequence: CASSLGSGGGTDTQYF. CDR3 bases: TGCGCCAGCAGCTTGGGTAGCGGGGGGGGCACAGATACGCAGTATTTT.

This chain connects TRBV5-1 to TRBJ1-2, with 7 nucleotides matching TRBD1. The CDR3 loop spans 13 amino acids. Germline V gives CDR1 SGHRS, CDR2 YFSETQ. The ends lost 0 bases at V and 6 bases at J; junction bases unmatched: 2. The CDR3 protein is CASSLGGTDGYTF. In DNA form, the CDR3 reads TGCGCCAGCAGCTTGGGCGGGACAGATGGCTACACCTTC.

The rearrangement uses TRBV24-1 and TRBJ1-1, with D hard to call. Germline CDR1 reads KGHDR; CDR2 reads SFDVKD. The ends were cut back, 7 bases at V and 5 bases at J, with 10 bases in the middle. The CDR3 runs 12 residues. CDR3 amino acids: CATRSLRTEAFF. In nucleotides, the CDR3 is TGTGCCACCAGGTCCCTCAGGACTGAAGCTTTCTTT.

The chain joins TRBV9 to TRBJ2-5; D is uncertain. The CDR3 contains 13 residues. CDR1 SGDLS and CDR2 YYNGEE come from the germline V gene. The V end lost 0 bases, the J end lost 5 bases, and 8 bases lay between the germline ends. Written as DNA, the CDR3 is TGTGCCAGCAGCGTAGCGGCCAGGGAGACCCAGTACTTC. Amino acids: CASSVAARETQYF.

This chain connects TRBV5-4 to TRBJ2-7; 8 bases are a match to TRBD1. Trimming cost V 4 bases and J 3 bases; bases outside gene matches: 6. The CDR3 has 14 residues. Germline values: CDR1 SGHNT, CDR2 YYREEE (reference sequence). The CDR3 DNA follows: TGTGCCAGCAGCCCCCAGGACAGGGACTACGAGCAGTACTTC. It yields the protein CASSPQDRDYEQYF. The full variable domain, in which reference TRBV5-4 and TRBJ2-7 provide the parts outside the CDR3, is ETGVTQSPTHLIKTRGQQVTLRCSSQSGHNTVSWYQQALGQGPQFIFQYYREEENGRGNFPPRFSGLQFPNYSSELNVNALELDDSALYLCASSPQDRDYEQYFGPGTRLTVT.

This clone was detected once. V is TRBV28 and J is TRBJ1-6; TRBD1 might be the D (5 bases). This CDR3 has 15 amino acids. Germline V gives CDR1 MDHEN, CDR2 SYDVKM. Trimming left V 1 base short and J 4 bases short, with 8 bases between. The CDR3 bases are TGTGCCAGCAGTTTATTAACAGGTTATAATTCACCCCTCCACTTT. The encoded protein is CASSLLTGYNSPLHF.

V is TRBV27 and J is TRBJ2-3; TRBD1 aligns across 8 bases. Germline CDR1 is MNHEY and CDR2 is SMNVEV (reference sequence). This CDR3 region has 14 residues. Trimming removed 5 bases from V and 6 bases from J; junction bases left unmatched: 7. This CDR3 is CASSRQGAVDTQYF. The CDR3, as DNA: TGTGCCAGCAGTCGCCAGGGGGCCGTCGATACGCAGTATTTT.

The chain joins TRBV7-8 to TRBJ2-4; 8 bases are shared with TRBD2. Unmatched junction bases numbered 5, after V lost 0 bases and J lost 7 bases. The germline gives CDR1 SGHVS, CDR2 FQNEAQ. This CDR3 region has 15 residues. The CDR3, as DNA: TGTGCCAGCAGCTTAGCGACCGGGACTAGGAACATTCAGTACTTC. Translation: CASSLATGTRNIQYF. The whole variable domain, filled in from reference TRBV7-8 and TRBJ2-4, reads GAGVSQSPRYKVAKRGQDVALRCDPISGHVSLFWYQQALGQGPEFLTYFQNEAQLDKSGLPSDRFFAERPEGSVSTLKIQRTQQEDSAVYLCASSLATGTRNIQYFGAGTRLSVL.

The V and J genes are TRBV10-3 and TRBJ2-1; the D gene is possibly TRBD2 (6 bases). Trimming removed 6 bases from V and 2 bases from J, with 11 bases in between. Germline V gives CDR1 ENHRY, CDR2 SYGVKD. The CDR3 extends over 14 amino acids. In DNA, the CDR3 is TGTGCCATCAGAGAACTAGCAGCCTACAATGAGCAGTTCTTC. It is translated as CAIRELAAYNEQFF.

The chain employs TRBV5-1 and TRBJ2-7; TRBD2 agrees at 11 bases. The trim removed 3 bases at V and 6 bases at J, leaving 8 bases unmatched. The germline CDR1 and CDR2 sequences are SGHRS and YFSETQ. The length of the CDR3 is 15 residues. Here the CDR3 DNA reads TGCGCCAGCAGCTCCGTAGCGGGAGGGCCTCCCGAGCAGTACTTC. Residues: CASSSVAGGPPEQYF.

The chain recombines TRBV28 with TRBJ2-5; D remains ambiguous. The V end was cut by 4 bases, the J end by 1 base, with 10 bases between. The CDR3 extends over 14 amino acids. CDR1 is MDHEN, CDR2 SYDVKM, per germline. The CDR3 DNA reads TGTGCCAGCAGTTCACAGAGTAGCCAAGAGACCCAGTACTTC. Translated: CASSSQSSQETQYF.

The chain joins TRBV19 to TRBJ1-5; 9 bases match TRBD1. With 8 bases clipped from V and 4 bases from J, the junction kept 0 bases outside the gene matches. The CDR3 totals 12 residues. Germline values: CDR1 LNHDA, CDR2 SQIVND (reference sequence). Here the CDR3 DNA reads TGTGCCAGTGGACAGGGGAATCAGCCCCAGCATTTT. It codes for CASGQGNQPQHF.

The rearrangement joins TRBV30 to TRBJ1-6; D might be TRBD1 (6 bases). Trimming removed 6 bases from V and 0 bases from J, with 15 bases in between. Germline CDR1 is GTSNPN and CDR2 is SVGIG (reference sequence). The length of the CDR3 is 16 residues. The DNA for the CDR3 is TGTGCCTGCCCGGGACACCAAAGCTCCTATAATTCACCCCTCCACTTT. The encoded protein is CACPGHQSSYNSPLHF.

The chain is built from TRBV6-2 or TRBV6-3 and TRBJ1-2; D not certain. The CDR3 runs 15 residues. The V end lost 2 bases, the J end lost 0 bases, and 10 bases lay between the germline ends. The germline gives CDR1 MNHEY, CDR2 SVGEGT. The CDR3: CASSYGQRPNYGYTF. The DNA for the CDR3 is TGTGCCAGCAGTTACGGTCAGCGACCTAACTATGGCTACACCTTC.

The chain carries TRBV28 and TRBJ2-2, with TRBD1 identical over 10 bases. The germline V gene has CDR1 MDHEN and CDR2 SYDVKM. The CDR3 has 14 amino acids. V was pared by 8 bases and J by 4 bases, with 4 bases of the junction left unmatched. The CDR3 DNA is TGTGCCAGCGGTGGACAGGGGGTCACCGGGGAGCTGTTTTTT. It is translated as CASGGQGVTGELFF.

V is TRBV2 and J is TRBJ2-2; 8 bases are shared with TRBD1. The CDR3 totals 13 residues. The germline V gene encodes CDR1 SNHLY and CDR2 FYNNEI. Unmatched junction bases numbered 4, after V lost 7 bases and J lost 6 bases. This CDR3 is CASTRQGSGELFF. CDR3 bases: TGTGCCAGCACCAGACAGGGGTCCGGGGAGCTGTTTTTT.

CDR3 nucleotide sequence: TGTGCCAGCAGTGGACAGGGGCCTTCCTACGAGCAGTACTTC. This codes for CASSGQGPSYEQYF. The rearrangement uses TRBV28 and TRBJ2-7; the match to TRBD1 covers 9 bases. The CDR3 is made up of 14 amino acids. Germline V gene lookup returns CDR1 MDHEN and CDR2 SYDVKM. With 5 bases clipped from V and 1 base from J, the junction kept 3 bases outside the gene matches. Combining the CDR3 with reference TRBV28 and TRBJ2-7 gives the whole variable domain DVKVTQSSRYLVKRTGEKVFLECVQDMDHENMFWYRQDPGLGLRLIYFSYDVKMKEKGDIPEGYSVSREKKERFSLILESASTNQTSMYLCASSGQGPSYEQYFGPGTRLTVT.